This is a list of T cell receptor beta chains from one sample in a study of CD8 T cells in Susac syndrome. TCRdb re-called the immunoSEQ multiplex PCR reads through MiXCR, storing one row per CDR3 protein. The sample gives approximately 120,000 distinct CDR3 sequences, roughly 95% of which show up once; about 0.1% is in the top ten. The specimen was CD4+ T cells from PBMCs. The receptors were sampled from a human donor in good health. The CDR3 runs from the conserved cysteine through the conserved F or W. The D gene is left open where the match is weak. Rows may omit the clone size; those that give it use once, few, many or a size class.

>TRBV29-1|.|.|TRBJ2-3
TGCAGCGTTTATCGGGGAGTGGGAGATACGCAGTATTTT
CSVYRGVGDTQYF
>TRBV3-1|.|.|TRBJ1-2
TGTGCCAGCAGCCAAGCGCCCGTCGCGGGCTACACCTTC
CASSQAPVAGYTF
>TRBV6-1|.|.|TRBJ2-7
TGTGCCAGCAGTGAGCCGTACGAGCAGTACTTC
CASSEPYEQYF
>TRBV23-1|.|.|TRBJ2-3
.
CASSLSYGHLAQIRSIF
>TRBV30|TRBD2|.|TRBJ2-3
TGTGCCTGGAGCACACTTCCACCACTAGCGGGGGCAACAGATACGCAGTATTTT
CAWSTLPPLAGATDTQYF
>TRBV5-1|.|.|TRBJ1-1
TGCGCCAGCAGAGATAGGGAGGGGAGGAACACTGAAGCTTTCTTT
CASRDREGRNTEAFF
>TRBV3-1|TRBD1|.|TRBJ1-1
TGTGCCAGCAGCAGCGGACAGGTCCCTAACACTGAAGCTTTCTTT
CASSSGQVPNTEAFF
>TRBV5-1|.|.|TRBJ2-7
TGTGCCAGCAGTTTAGGGCAGGGCCCCTACGAGCAGTACTTC
CASSLGQGPYEQYF
>TRBV5-6|.|.|TRBJ1-2
TGTGCCAGCAGCTCGGGACTCTTTCCCTACTATGGCTACACCTTC
CASSSGLFPYYGYTF
>TRBV24-1|.|.|TRBJ2-5
TGTGCCACCAGTGAGAGGACATCACAAGAGACCCAGTACTTC
CATSERTSQETQYF
>TRBV7-2|.|.|TRBJ2-1
TGTGCCAGCAGCACACGGGAACATTGGAATGAGCAGTTCTTC
CASSTREHWNEQFF
>TRBV3-1|TRBD2|.|TRBJ2-7
TGTGCCAGCAGCCAGATGAGCGGGGCGGTGAGCTCCTACGAGCAGTACTTC
CASSQMSGAVSSYEQYF
>TRBV19|.|.|TRBJ2-6
TGTGCCATCCCCCCGGGGCGAGAATCTGGGGCCAACGTCCTGACTTTC
CAIPPGRESGANVLTF
>TRBV6-5|.|.|TRBJ1-1
TGTGCCAGCAGTTACCCGGGAGGTATGAACACTGAAGCTTTCTTT
CASSYPGGMNTEAFF
>TRBV3-1|.|.|TRBJ1-2
TGTGCCAGCAGCCAAGAGACTCCGGCGGGCGGCTACACCTTC
CASSQETPAGGYTF
>TRBV28|.|.|TRBJ2-7
TGTGCCAGCAGTTTCGGGGGAGTCTACGAGCTGTACTTC
CASSFGGVYELYF
>TRBV28|.|few|TRBJ1-4
TGTGCCAGCAGTTTGGGCGGGGAAAAACTGTTTTTT
CASSLGGEKLFF
>TRBV19|TRBD1|.|TRBJ2-2
TGTGCCAGTAGTCCACAGGGGACGTCGAACACCGGGGAGCTGTTTTTT
CASSPQGTSNTGELFF